The 3 T cell receptor beta chains presented below share a single source sample, sequenced in a study of human T cells and chemical hapten exposure. Time point denoted: patch test 2, 6 weeks after DPC sensitization. Treatment noted: therapeutic diphenylcyclopropenone sensitization with weekly scalp DPC. TCRdb independently ran MiXCR on the RACE reads; one entry per CDR3 protein. The sample yields roughly 380,000 distinct CDR3 sequences, around 6% seen once. This sample comprised whole blood, obtained in connection with sensitization to the hapten diphenylcyclopropenone (DPC). These receptors all stem from a woman under 30 with alopecia areata. Some clones in this sample may be carry-over from other donors' samples.

This clonotype showed up many times. This chain uses TRBV28 with TRBJ1-2; tentative D call: TRBD1 (6 bases). V was shortened by 3 bases and J by 4 bases, with 12 bases between the two germline ends. Germline CDR1 MDHEN, CDR2 SYDVKM. The CDR3 consists of 14 residues. The CDR3, as DNA: TGTGCCAGCAGTTTCCATGACAGGATCTATGGCTACACCTTC. Its protein is CASSFHDRIYGYTF.

This chain links TRBV25-1 with TRBJ2-1; no reliable D call. The better agreement between TRBJ2-7 and the DNA end casts doubt on the J call. The germline gives CDR1 MGHDK, CDR2 SYGVNS. There are 11 residues in the CDR3. The CDR3 sequence: CASSGSNEQYF. The CDR3 DNA sequence: TGTGCCAGCAGTGGATCCAATGAGCAGTACTTC.

Ten or more counts support this clonotype. V is TRBV12-3 or TRBV12-4 and J is TRBJ1-5; D possibly corresponds to TRBD1 (5 bases). The CDR3 contains 13 residues. Trimming removed 6 bases from V and 3 bases from J, with 9 bases in between. The CDR3 sequence is CASSGTYNQPQHF. The CDR3 DNA sequence: TGTGCCAGCAGCGGGACCTACAATCAGCCCCAGCATTTT.